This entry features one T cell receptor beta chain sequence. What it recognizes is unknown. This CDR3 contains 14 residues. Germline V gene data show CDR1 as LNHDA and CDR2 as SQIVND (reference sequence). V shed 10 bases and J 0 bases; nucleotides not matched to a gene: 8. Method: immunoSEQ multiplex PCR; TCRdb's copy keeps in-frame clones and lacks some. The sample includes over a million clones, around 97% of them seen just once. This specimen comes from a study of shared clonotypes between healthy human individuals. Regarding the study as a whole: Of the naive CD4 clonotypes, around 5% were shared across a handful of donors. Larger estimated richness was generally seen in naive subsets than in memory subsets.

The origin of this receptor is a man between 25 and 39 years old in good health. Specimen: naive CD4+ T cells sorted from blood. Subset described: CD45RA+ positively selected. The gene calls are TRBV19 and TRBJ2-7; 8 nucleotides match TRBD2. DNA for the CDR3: TGTGCCACCTCTGGCGGGAGGAACTCCTACGAGCAGTACTTC. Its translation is CATSGGRNSYEQYF.